This T cell receptor (beta chain) was documented in a study of ipilimumab plus nivolumab after autologous stem cell transplantation. V was shortened by 4 bases and J by 5 bases, with 11 bases between the two germline ends. Germline V gene data show CDR1 as GTSNPN and CDR2 as SVGIG (reference sequence). The CDR3 covers 13 residues. Generated by immunoSEQ multiplex PCR, the TCRdb table keeps only in-frame clones and is missing some. The sample has 9,000 to 15,000 clones; about 77% are singletons. The clonotype originates from a male donor with multiple myeloma. The source material was PBMCs, sampled in a trial of ipilimumab plus nivolumab as post-transplant consolidation. V and J are TRBV30 and TRBJ2-2, with D unresolved. The CDR3 DNA is TGTGCCTGGAAGGAGTCGCCGACCGGGGAGCTGTTTTTT. Protein sequence: CAWKESPTGELFF.